This record looks at one T cell receptor beta chain sequence and its context. No antigen is known for it. The data originate from a study of T cell repertoires in cytomegalovirus infection. As for the study in general: Recently described HLA-C-restricted plus well-studied HLA-B-restricted CMV epitopes were used. It can be stated that public TCR beta signatures indicated CMV infection as well as a matching HLA type.

Study observations and caveats: What dominated the ex vivo response were HLA-C-restricted CMV-specific TCR beta clonotypes.

Germline V gene data show CDR1 as MNHEY and CDR2 as SVGAGI. V was clipped by 11 bases and J by 2 bases, with 20 bases between them. The CDR3 spans 15 residues. TCRdb reprocessed the reads with MiXCR, giving one entry per CDR3 protein. The repertoire has hundreds of thousands of distinct CDR3 sequences, approximately 32% of them found once; the top ten carry roughly 13%. The receptor's source is a human donor in good health (CMV status not recorded). Some clones in this sample may be carry-over from other donors' samples. The sequencing here drew on cultured CD8+ T cells from PBMCs, taken from culture after CMV antigen stimulation. V usage is TRBV6-5 and J usage is TRBJ2-3; possible D gene TRBD2, 6 bases. DNA for the CDR3: TGTGCCGTAGGTGGGCGGGGTGATTCCACAGATACGCAGTATTTT. Its protein product is CAVGGRGDSTDTQYF.